This entry lists 14 T cell receptor beta chains sequenced from one sample in a study of Tregs in tolerant kidney transplant recipients. The protocol was immunoSEQ multiplex PCR, while the TCRdb copy is restricted to in-frame clones and leaves out a portion. The table lists approximately 60,000 clones, less than 98% of them singletons. The sequencing here drew on Tregs from blood, taken before the transplant. The receptors here all came from a human donor who received a combined kidney and bone marrow transplant.

V is TRBV19 and J is TRBJ2-2, with D maybe TRBD1 (5 bases). The V gene's germline CDR1 is LNHDA and CDR2 SQIVND (reference sequence). The CDR3 is 13 residues long. The V gene lost 7 bases and the J gene lost 4 bases, with 10 bases spanning the gap. The CDR3: CASTYRLTGELFF. The CDR3, as DNA: TGTGCCAGTACCTACAGGCTCACCGGGGAGCTGTTTTTT.

The chain employs TRBV10-3 and TRBJ2-3; D is unresolved. V shed 7 bases and J shed 0 bases, with 5 bases lying between them. Germline CDR1 and CDR2: ENHRY and SYGVKD. The CDR3 consists of 12 residues. The DNA of the CDR3 is TGTGCCATCAAATCTAGCACAGATACGCAGTATTTT. It translates to CAIKSSTDTQYF.

The rearrangement links TRBV10-3 to TRBJ2-2; 8 nucleotides agree with TRBD2. Germline V gene lookup returns CDR1 ENHRY and CDR2 SYGVKD. Germline trimming cut 4 bases from V and 3 bases from J; bases unmatched to any gene: 4. This CDR3 spans 15 amino acids. CDR3 in DNA: TGTGCCATCAGTGTGGCTAGCGGGCACACCGGGGAGCTGTTTTTT. As protein: CAISVASGHTGELFF.

The table lists this clone with a count of one. This chain joins TRBV5-1 and TRBJ2-7; 11 bases match TRBD2. The V segment lost 4 bases and the J segment 5 bases; nucleotides outside the gene matches: 8. Per the germline V gene, CDR1 is SGHRS and CDR2 is YFSETQ. The CDR3 is 15 residues long. The CDR3 protein is CASSTQLAGVNEQYF. The CDR3 DNA sequence: TGCGCCAGCAGCACACAACTAGCGGGGGTAAACGAGCAGTACTTC.

The rearrangement links TRBV29-1 to TRBJ2-1; 10 nucleotides agree with TRBD2. Germline V CDR1 and CDR2: SQVTM, ANQGSEA. Trimming removed 7 bases from V and 5 bases from J; junction bases left unmatched: 2. CDR3 length equals 12 residues. The CDR3 spells CSASGGHNEQFF. CDR3 sequence (DNA): TGCAGCGCTAGCGGGGGCCACAATGAGCAGTTCTTC.

This chain's CDR3 is CASSLRLAGHSYNEQFF. The DNA of the CDR3 is TGTGCCAGCAGCCTGAGACTAGCGGGTCACTCCTACAATGAGCAGTTCTTC. This chain uses TRBV9 with TRBJ2-1, with 10 nucleotides matching TRBD2. The J segment lost 0 bases and the V segment lost 4 bases, leaving 7 bases of the junction unmatched. This CDR3 comprises 17 residues. Per the germline V gene, CDR1 is SGDLS and CDR2 is YYNGEE.

The CDR3 region is CARSLMASGSNEQFF. The CDR3 DNA reads as TGTGCCAGAAGCTTGATGGCTAGCGGGAGCAATGAGCAGTTCTTC. The chain combines TRBV5-3 with TRBJ2-1, with 10 bases lining up with TRBD2. TRBV5-3 qualifies as an ORF whose function is uncertain. The length of the CDR3 is 15 residues. With V trimmed by 1 base and J by 6 bases, 4 bases remained unmatched.

The V call is TRBV2, the J call TRBJ2-3; D not certain. The CDR3 spans 14 residues. Germline loops: CDR1 SNHLY, CDR2 FYNNEI. With 2 bases removed from V and 0 bases from J, the gap between germline ends came to 6 bases. This CDR3 is CASSEQVSTDTQYF. DNA for the CDR3: TGTGCCAGCAGTGAACAGGTTAGCACAGATACGCAGTATTTT.

The rearrangement links TRBV21-1 to TRBJ2-7; the table's TRBD2 call for D was not verified on the DNA. TRBV21-1 is flagged as a pseudogene. There are 17 residues in the CDR3. This CDR3 reads CASSKGLAGQPWGEQYF. The CDR3 DNA reads as TGTGCCAGCAGCAAAGGGCTAGCGGGCCAACCCTGGGGGGAGCAGTACTTC.

Points on this clone: Different DNA sequences within this sample yield the same CDR3. The chain is built from TRBV18 and TRBJ2-7, with TRBD1 identical over 12 bases. The CDR3 loop spans 15 amino acids. The germline V gene encodes CDR1 KGHSH and CDR2 LQKENI. Unmatched junction bases numbered 4, after V lost 3 bases and J lost 4 bases. Written as DNA, the CDR3 is TGTGCCAGCTCACCCGGGACAGGGGGCGGTTACGAGCAGTACTTC. Its translation: CASSPGTGGGYEQYF. The full variable domain, rest sourced from reference TRBV18 and TRBJ2-7, is NAGVMQNPRHLVRRRGQEARLRCSPMKGHSHVYWYRQLPEEGLKFMVYLQKENIIDESGMPKERFSAEFPKEGPSILRIQQVVRGDSAAYFCASSPGTGGGYEQYFGPGTRLTVT.

This chain connects TRBV6-6 to TRBJ1-2; no clear D gene. The CDR3 length is 13 residues. Trimming cost V 5 bases and J 0 bases, with 7 bases left between them. Per germline, CDR1 MNHNY and CDR2 SVGAGI (reference sequence). In DNA, the CDR3 is TGTGCCAGCAGTCCAGTGACTAACTATGGCTACACCTTC. Amino acid sequence: CASSPVTNYGYTF.

The V call is TRBV5-1, the J call TRBJ2-7; 13 bases fit TRBD2. The CDR3 is 13 amino acids. Looked up from germline, CDR1 is SGHRS and CDR2 is YFSETQ. CDR3: CASSLGGLAGLVV. The DNA for the CDR3 is TGCGCCAGCAGCTTGGGGGGACTAGCGGGACTCGTGGTC.

The V and J genes are TRBV2 and TRBJ2-7; D gene uncertain. The V and J ends lost 6 bases and 3 bases respectively, with 12 bases between them. The CDR3 has 13 residues. In germline, CDR1 is SNHLY, CDR2 FYNNEI. The CDR3 DNA reads as TGTGCCAGCAGCCTAGGCTTGATCTACGAGCAGTACTTC. Its protein product is CASSLGLIYEQYF.

The chain couples TRBV5-1 to TRBJ2-1; TRBD2 matches at 9 bases. Germline CDR1 reads SGHRS; CDR2 reads YFSETQ. V lost 0 bases, J lost 4 bases, and 5 bases stayed unmatched. CDR3 length equals 16 residues. CDR3 nucleotide sequence: TGCGCCAGCAGCTTGGGCTCTAGCGGGGTTTACAATGAGCAGTTCTTC. This encodes CASSLGSSGVYNEQFF.